Below are 32 T cell receptor beta chains sequenced from a single sample in a study of T cell changes during pregnancy in multiple sclerosis. Clones were sequenced by immunoSEQ multiplex PCR, and TCRdb holds only the in-frame ones, with some missing. This table holds 45,000 to 65,000 clones, about nine tenths found once. The material was CD4+ T cells from peripheral blood mononuclear cells, obtained in the second trimester of pregnancy. Receptors originate from a female donor with multiple sclerosis, enrolled in a pregnancy study.

This chain joins TRBV13 and TRBJ1-2; 11 bases line up with TRBD1. Germline CDR1 PRHDT, CDR2 FYEKMQ (reference sequence). V lost 5 bases to trimming and J lost 6 bases; unmatched junction nucleotides: 5. The length of the CDR3 is 14 residues. This CDR3 reads CASSRGTGGDGYTF. CDR3 in DNA: TGTGCCAGCAGCAGGGGGACAGGGGGAGATGGCTACACCTTC.

The J gene is TRBJ2-7, the V gene TRBV4-2; 12 nucleotides agree with TRBD2. CDR1 is LGHNA, CDR2 YNFKEQ, per germline. The CDR3 consists of 16 residues. After removal of 4 bases from V and 2 bases from J, the junction contained 6 bases not matched to a gene. The CDR3 region has the DNA TGTGCCAGCAGCCCAGGACTAGCGGGGAACCCCTACGAGCAGTACTTC. It encodes CASSPGLAGNPYEQYF.

CDR3 loop: CASSRYSGSYEQYF. Written as DNA, the CDR3 is TGTGCCAGCAGTCGCTACAGTGGATCCTACGAGCAGTACTTC. The gene calls are TRBV27 and TRBJ2-7, with D hard to call. V dropped 5 bases and J dropped 1 base, with 12 bases sitting between them. The CDR3 sequence is 14 residues long. Germline V gene lookup returns CDR1 MNHEY and CDR2 SMNVEV (reference sequence).

The count of this clone is one. The chain recombines TRBV7-9 with TRBJ2-4; no clear D. The V and J ends lost 0 bases and 8 bases respectively, with 11 bases between them. CDR1 SEHNR and CDR2 FQNEAQ come from the germline V gene (reference sequence). The CDR3 totals 14 residues. CDR3 residues: CASSLAPGAYIQYF. Here the CDR3 DNA reads TGTGCCAGCAGCTTAGCGCCCGGAGCCTACATTCAGTACTTC.

The rearrangement uses TRBV4-1 and TRBJ2-1, with 9 positions matching TRBD2. Germline values: CDR1 MGHRA, CDR2 YSYEKL. V shed 4 bases, J shed 1 base, and the junction held 23 bases outside the gene matches. This CDR3 has 22 amino acids. In nucleotides, the CDR3 is TGCGCCAGCAGCCGGAGAGTGCTTCAAAATCGGGGCGGGGGGGCTTCCTACAATGAGCAGTTCTTC. Translating gives CASSRRVLQNRGGGASYNEQFF.

This chain joins TRBV19 and TRBJ1-1; D is ambiguous. CDR3 length equals 14 residues. Germline CDR1 LNHDA, CDR2 SQIVND (reference sequence). Trimming shortened V by 6 bases and J by 0 bases, and 11 bases separated the two germline ends. The CDR3 DNA reads TGTGCCAGTAGGCATAGGGAGGTGAACACTGAAGCTTTCTTT. It codes for CASRHREVNTEAFF.

V is TRBV2 and J is TRBJ2-1; D possibly corresponds to TRBD1 (5 bases). The ends were cut back, 8 bases at V and 6 bases at J, with 20 bases in the middle. The germline CDR1 and CDR2 sequences are SNHLY and FYNNEI. The CDR3 length is 15 residues. The CDR3 here is CASFPGRVIGNEQFF. Written as DNA, the CDR3 is TGTGCCAGCTTCCCCGGCAGGGTTATAGGCAATGAGCAGTTCTTC.

The chain recombines TRBV6-5 with TRBJ1-2; D might be TRBD1 (6 bases). V was cut by 10 bases and J by 4 bases, with 16 bases left in between. The germline V gene encodes CDR1 MNHEY and CDR2 SVGAGI. The CDR3 sequence is 13 residues long. CDR3 loop: CATTRGGTYGYTF. CDR3 in DNA: TGTGCCACCACAAGAGGGGGTACCTATGGCTACACCTTC.

The chain couples TRBV9 to TRBJ1-2; 7 nucleotides align to TRBD1. The CDR3 is 16 amino acids. The trim removed 4 bases at V and 6 bases at J, leaving 15 bases unmatched. The V gene's germline CDR1 is SGDLS and CDR2 YYNGEE. Here the CDR3 reads CASSPSHGDSADGYTF. For the CDR3, the DNA is TGTGCCAGCAGCCCATCCCATGGGGACAGCGCCGATGGCTACACCTTC.

The chain joins TRBV27 to TRBJ2-2; D may be TRBD1 (5 bases). The CDR3 length is 16 residues. The V gene's germline CDR1 is MNHEY and CDR2 SMNVEV (reference sequence). Trimming removed 3 bases at V and 6 bases at J, with 17 bases between. CDR3 coding DNA: TGTGCCAGCAGTTTGGGTTGGCAGGGTTGGGCCGGGGAGCTGTTTTTT. Amino acid sequence: CASSLGWQGWAGELFF.

J is TRBJ2-2 and V is TRBV5-4; 9 bases are shared with TRBD2. This CDR3 has 15 residues. After removal of 5 bases from V and 5 bases from J, the junction contained 7 bases not matched to a gene. Germline V gene lookup returns CDR1 SGHNT and CDR2 YYREEE (reference sequence). The CDR3 here is CASSGGGAPTGELFF. In DNA, the CDR3 is TGTGCCAGCAGTGGCGGGGGGGCCCCAACCGGGGAGCTGTTTTTT.

The rearrangement links TRBV19 to TRBJ2-3; 14 bases are shared with TRBD2. Losses at the gene ends were 3 bases for V and 5 bases for J; bases not matched to a gene: 7. CDR3 length: 17 amino acids. Germline CDR1 is LNHDA and CDR2 is SQIVND (reference sequence). CDR3 residues: CASSIHSTSGGGDTQYF. DNA for the CDR3: TGTGCCAGTAGTATTCACTCGACTAGCGGGGGGGGAGATACGCAGTATTTT.

This sequence joins TRBV5-4 and TRBJ2-1; 8 nucleotides align to TRBD2. CDR3 length equals 14 residues. The ends lost 4 bases at V and 9 bases at J; junction bases unmatched: 9. Germline values: CDR1 SGHNT, CDR2 YYREEE (reference sequence). In nucleotides, the CDR3 is TGTGCCAGCAGCCGGACCGGGAGGGCGGGTGAGCAGTTCTTC. This codes for CASSRTGRAGEQFF. Using reference TRBV5-4 and TRBJ2-1 for the parts outside the CDR3, the full variable domain is ETGVTQSPTHLIKTRGQQVTLRCSSQSGHNTVSWYQQALGQGPQFIFQYYREEENGRGNFPPRFSGLQFPNYSSELNVNALELDDSALYLCASSRTGRAGEQFFGPGTRLTVL.

About this clone itself: The sample contains more than one DNA sequence encoding this CDR3. The chain is built from TRBV7-8 and TRBJ2-1; D remains unclear. The CDR3 is made up of 11 amino acids. With 5 bases removed from V and 8 bases from J, the gap between germline ends came to 7 bases. CDR1 and CDR2 (germline): SGHVS, FQNEAQ. The CDR3 DNA reads TGTGCCAGCAGCCTCCGTCATGAGCAGTTCTTC. Its translation is CASSLRHEQFF.

This clone was observed a single time. The J gene is TRBJ1-2, the V gene TRBV30; a weak D match, TRBD1 (6 bases). The length of the CDR3 is 14 residues. Trimming pared 1 base from V and 6 bases from J, leaving 15 bases between. Per germline, CDR1 GTSNPN and CDR2 SVGIG (reference sequence). The CDR3 region has the DNA TGTGCCTGGAGTGGGCCGGGGGGCTTGCATGGCTACACCTTC. This codes for CAWSGPGGLHGYTF.

Only one count was recorded for this clone. The gene calls are TRBV13 and TRBJ2-7, with D perhaps matching TRBD2 (7 bases). CDR3 length: 16 amino acids. V was trimmed by 6 bases and J by 5 bases, leaving 23 bases between them. Germline lookup yields CDR1 PRHDT and CDR2 FYEKMQ (reference sequence). The CDR3 protein is CASSPRRGGLRDEQYF. In DNA, the CDR3 is TGTGCCAGCAGTCCCAGGCGCGGGGGCCTCCGGGACGAGCAGTACTTC. The variable domain in full, with the rest retrieved from reference TRBV13 and TRBJ2-7, is AAGVIQSPRHLIKEKRETATLKCYPIPRHDTVYWYQQGPGQDPQFLISFYEKMQSDKGSIPDRFSAQQFSDYHSELNMSSLELGDSALYFCASSPRRGGLRDEQYFGPGTRLTVT.

This chain connects TRBV9 to TRBJ2-5, with 16 bases that match TRBD2. The CDR3 sequence is 16 residues long. CDR1 is SGDLS and CDR2 is YYNGEE in the germline V gene. V dropped 5 bases and J dropped 4; count of bases not matched to a gene: 5. In DNA form, the CDR3 reads TGTGCCAGCAGTATTGGGACTAGCGGGGGGGGAGAGACCCAGTACTTC. Protein: CASSIGTSGGGETQYF.

The V and J genes are TRBV5-6 and TRBJ1-2; D is possibly TRBD1 (6 bases). Germline lookup yields CDR1 SGHDT and CDR2 YYEEEE. The germline V and J ends were trimmed by 0 bases and 0 bases, with 9 bases remaining between them. The CDR3 is 15 residues long. CDR3 sequence reads: CASSLGQEPNYGYTF. Here the CDR3 DNA reads TGTGCCAGCAGCTTGGGACAGGAGCCTAACTATGGCTACACCTTC.

This chain links TRBV29-1 with TRBJ2-7, with D possibly matching TRBD2 (7 bases). The CDR3 consists of 13 residues. Trimming pared 4 bases from V and 1 base from J, leaving 11 bases between. In germline, CDR1 is SQVTM, CDR2 ANQGSEA. The CDR3 loop reads CSVGGRGSYEQYF. CDR3 bases: TGCAGCGTTGGAGGGAGGGGGTCCTACGAGCAGTACTTC.

The chain recombines TRBV27 with TRBJ2-5; 7 bases line up with TRBD1. This CDR3 has 14 residues. Losses at the gene ends were 3 bases for V and 4 bases for J; bases not matched to a gene: 5. CDR1 and CDR2 (germline): MNHEY, SMNVEV (reference sequence). The CDR3 DNA follows: TGTGCCAGCAGTTTGTCAGACAGGGCAGAGACCCAGTACTTC. Protein: CASSLSDRAETQYF.

J is TRBJ2-1 and V is TRBV5-1; no reliable D call. This CDR3 comprises 16 residues. The germline gives CDR1 SGHRS, CDR2 YFSETQ. Between the trimmed V and J ends, which lost 4 bases and 1 base, there was a span of 15 bases. The CDR3 sequence is CASSTRSQGSYNEQFF. Written as DNA, the CDR3 is TGCGCCAGCAGCACGAGGTCCCAAGGTTCCTACAATGAGCAGTTCTTC.

The J gene is TRBJ2-5, the V gene TRBV6-1; 9 nucleotides agree with TRBD1. The ends lost 5 bases at V and 2 bases at J; junction bases unmatched: 6. This CDR3 is built from 15 residues. In germline, CDR1 is MNHNS, CDR2 SASEGT. The CDR3 loop is CASSLRQGGQETQYF. The CDR3 coding sequence is TGTGCCAGCAGTCTAAGACAGGGGGGGCAAGAGACCCAGTACTTC.

DNA of the CDR3: TGTGCCAGTAGTCTTAGGACACGGGCTGAAGCTTTCTTT. The encoded protein is CASSLRTRAEAFF. The chain combines TRBV19 with TRBJ1-1; D might be TRBD1 (5 bases). V gave up 5 bases and J gave up 6 bases, with 13 bases separating them. The CDR3 runs 13 residues. CDR1 and CDR2 from the germline V gene are LNHDA and SQIVND (reference sequence).

The chain combines TRBV5-4 with TRBJ2-2; 7 bases agree with TRBD1. Looked up from germline, CDR1 is SGHNT and CDR2 is YYREEE (reference sequence). The CDR3 sequence is 16 residues long. Germline trimming cut 4 bases from V and 0 bases from J; bases unmatched to any gene: 6. CDR3 DNA: TGTGCCAGCAGCATACCCCAGGGGGCGAACACCGGGGAGCTGTTTTTT. Translating gives CASSIPQGANTGELFF.

The V call is TRBV28, the J call TRBJ1-5; the D gene is possibly TRBD1 (5 bases). The CDR3 is 15 amino acids. The germline V gene has CDR1 MDHEN and CDR2 SYDVKM. The V gene lost 6 bases and the J gene lost 3 bases, with 15 bases spanning the gap. DNA for the CDR3: TGTGCCAGCAGATACACAGGTTTTTACAATCAGCCCCAGCATTTT. Translating gives CASRYTGFYNQPQHF.

This sequence joins TRBV2 and TRBJ2-5; 8 bases align to TRBD1. Germline lookup yields CDR1 SNHLY and CDR2 FYNNEI. With V trimmed by 2 bases and J by 5 bases, 10 bases remained unmatched. This CDR3 has 16 amino acids. In nucleotides, the CDR3 is TGTGCCAGCAGTGAATGGTTCGACAGGGGTGGTGAGACCCAGTACTTC. This codes for CASSEWFDRGGETQYF. The entire variable domain, with the rest obtained from reference TRBV2 and TRBJ2-5, is as follows: EPEVTQTPSHQVTQMGQEVILRCVPISNHLYFYWYRQILGQKVEFLVSFYNNEISEKSEIFDDQFSVERPDGSNFTLKIRSTKLEDSAMYFCASSEWFDRGGETQYFGPGTRLLVL.

The chain couples TRBV5-1 to TRBJ2-5, with 12 bases identical to TRBD2. The CDR3 has 15 residues. CDR1 SGHRS and CDR2 YFSETQ come from the germline V gene. V dropped 3 bases and J dropped 4; count of bases not matched to a gene: 4. CDR3 protein: CASSSTTSGGETQYF. CDR3 bases: TGCGCCAGCAGCTCCACGACTAGCGGGGGAGAGACCCAGTACTTC.

This sequence joins TRBV5-4 and TRBJ2-2, with D possibly matching TRBD2 (6 bases). The CDR3 spans 17 residues. V lost 3 bases to trimming and J lost 4 bases, with 19 bases between them. Per the germline V gene, CDR1 is SGHNT and CDR2 is YYREEE (reference sequence). The CDR3 protein is CASSSRDGRRFTGELFF. The CDR3 coding sequence is TGTGCCAGCAGCTCTAGGGACGGGAGAAGGTTCACCGGGGAGCTGTTTTTT.

This chain uses TRBV6-6 with TRBJ1-4; D might be TRBD1 (5 bases). Per the germline V gene, CDR1 is MNHNY and CDR2 is SVGAGI (reference sequence). This CDR3 has 14 amino acids. V lost 6 bases, J lost 11 bases, and 19 bases lay in between. In DNA form, the CDR3 reads TGTGCCAGCAGAACTTTGGGCCTCAAGGGGAAACTGTTTTTT. Translation: CASRTLGLKGKLFF.

This clone was detected a few times. V usage is TRBV5-1 and J usage is TRBJ1-1, with 9 nucleotides matching TRBD1. J gave up 6 bases and V 2 bases, and 8 bases lay outside the gene matches. Germline loops: CDR1 SGHRS, CDR2 YFSETQ. The CDR3 covers 15 residues. CDR3 loop: CASSLSLDRGSEAFF. In DNA form, the CDR3 reads TGCGCCAGCAGCTTATCCTTGGACAGGGGATCTGAAGCTTTCTTT.

This clone was detected once. The V and J genes are TRBV9 and TRBJ2-2; TRBD2 matches at 10 bases. The CDR3 loop spans 16 amino acids. The trim removed 4 bases at V and 6 bases at J, leaving 9 bases unmatched. CDR1 and CDR2 from the germline V gene are SGDLS and YYNGEE. The CDR3 DNA reads as TGTGCCAGCAGCACCCGAGCGGGGGGGCCTCCCGGGGAGCTGTTTTTT. It encodes CASSTRAGGPPGELFF.

V usage is TRBV7-2 and J usage is TRBJ2-3; 7 bases align to TRBD2. The trim removed 1 base at V and 0 bases at J, leaving 4 bases unmatched. The CDR3 runs 16 residues. Per the germline V gene, CDR1 is SGHTA and CDR2 is FQGNSA. Here the CDR3 reads CASSLGSGGSTDTQYF. The CDR3, as DNA: TGTGCCAGCAGCTTAGGCTCGGGGGGTAGCACAGATACGCAGTATTTT.